This TCR beta chain was sequenced for a study of blood T cells in healthy people across ages (dated by TCRdb to the mid-2010s). Study-wide context: In model experiments, roughly one uniquely barcoded TCR beta cDNA molecule per two T cells was captured by template switching. The study measured age-related changes in TCR beta repertoire diversity using deep sequencing normalized with unique cDNA molecular identifiers. The donors were split into four age groups: young (average about 15 years), middle-aged (about 40), aged (62) and long-lived (approximately 80). To avoid experimental bias, donors of different ages were spread randomly across the sequencing lanes. The study analyzed two additional independent replicas of 1 million unique cDNA reads from the same blood draw for two donors, one aged 18 to 29 and one aged 80 or older.

This clonotype was seen only a few times. No cognate antigen has been identified for it. No much larger clone is present one base from it, and per-base qualities are unavailable. Reading the germline V gene (reference sequence) gives CDR1 SEHNR and CDR2 FQNEAQ. V is pared back by 5 bases and J by 1 base, with 11 bases lying between the germline termini. CDR3 length: 14 amino acids, cysteine to phenylalanine. Only the CDR3 DNA is retained, 42 bases long and in frame from the first base. Systemically healthy Caucasian individuals from Russia, some 40 in total and aged roughly 6 to 90 years, were included as donors. About 10 milliliters of peripheral blood were drawn from each donor into EDTA-treated Vacutainer tubes. PBMCs were isolated by Ficoll-Paque density-gradient centrifugation, with at least 7 million obtained per sample. Trizol reagent was used to extract total RNA from the PBMCs, yielding at least 5 micrograms per sample. The percentages of naive CD45RAhigh/CD27high T cells were determined by flow cytometry on a PBMC aliquot from every donor.

The paper's findings and limits, for the study overall: A strong correlation was found between observed TCR beta diversity and the percentage of naive T cells measured by flow cytometry. Compared with the aged group, more naive CD4+ T cells, fewer expanded clones and increased TCR diversity were shown by the long-lived group, suggesting age selection. Conclusive comparison of naive and antigen-experienced compartments was prevented by the profiling of bulk unsorted PBMCs. Estimates of total diversity based on one million sequenced T cells were considered lower bounds and underestimates. Donor CMV infection status was unknown, potentially confounding age-related changes in expanded clonotypes. As age increased, observed TCR beta diversity per million T cells dropped in a roughly linear way, and a significant reduction was already evident by age 40.

Receptors were amplified or captured by 5' RACE. The reads were generated on an Illumina HiSeq 2500. The second PCR ran for roughly 7 to 12 cycles and used a J-beta primer mix along with a sample-barcoded 5' primer. A template-switch 5' adaptor carrying 12 random nucleotides introduced a unique molecular identifier onto each TCR beta cDNA molecule. Each sample yielded at least 3 million CDR3-containing paired-end reads. First-strand cDNA synthesis was performed from all RNA using the Mint cDNA synthesis kit, with priming by a TRBC-specific oligonucleotide. Following uracil-DNA glycosylase treatment, all cDNA underwent a first 18-cycle PCR with the universal primers M1SS and BC2_uni_R. The authors' analysis ran thus. Normalization of each sample was performed by random selection of 1 million high-quality reads, each carrying a distinct molecular identifier. Reads sharing molecular identifiers were discarded rather than binned into consensus sequences. MiTCR, with a Q25 quality threshold and the strictest error-elimination algorithm, was used for CDR3 identification, clonotype clustering and error correction. Lower-bound total TCR beta diversity was estimated with a nonparametric unseen species model using Euler transformation. TCRdb reworked the public reads: Q25 trimming with fastp, MiXCR clone assembly, productive beta chains retained. Each CDR3 protein appears once, grouped with its most common genes and DNA. TCRdb, not the original authors, processed these V and J calls. This sample has about 1.4 million distinct CDR3 sequences in its table, and 59% of those were observed once. The ten largest clones capture roughly 7% of the sample.

The sequencing input was blood. The chain was built from TRBV7-9 and TRBJ2-5; the D gene cannot be resolved reliably. This receptor was obtained from a man aged 18 to 30 in good health. The CDR3 here reads CASSPLLRQETQYF. Read as DNA, the sequence is TGTGCCAGCAGCCCACTACTACGCCAAGAGACCCAGTACTTC.